Below, 5 T cell receptor beta chains from the same sample are listed, as sequenced in a study of T cell responses to AZD1222 COVID-19 vaccine. Only in-frame clones appear in the TCRdb table, and some are missing; sequencing was by immunoSEQ multiplex PCR. Altogether around 200,000 clones are present, roughly 94% being singletons, with the ten largest covering roughly 1.7%. The material was peripheral blood, obtained 28 days after the second AZD1222 dose. Every receptor here comes from an adult who received the AZD1222 COVID-19 vaccine.

The chain employs TRBV6-6 and TRBJ1-2; the D is unclear. The CDR3 runs to 15 residues. V dropped 4 bases and J dropped 0 bases, with 12 bases sitting between them. Germline CDR1 reads MNHNY; CDR2 reads SVGAGI (reference sequence). In nucleotides, the CDR3 is TGTGCCAGCAGTTTTTCACCGGGAGCTAACTATGGCTACACCTTC. Protein sequence: CASSFSPGANYGYTF.

This chain uses TRBV7-2 with TRBJ2-3, with D tentatively TRBD2 (7 bases). V lost 2 bases and J lost 5, with 14 bases in between. The CDR3 runs 15 residues. Germline lookup yields CDR1 SGHTA and CDR2 FQGNSA. DNA for the CDR3: TGTGCCAGCAGCTTATTGGGGGGGCCCGGAGATACGCAGTATTTT. Its protein is CASSLLGGPGDTQYF.

This clone appeared once. CDR3 protein: CASSYSRSEQFF. DNA for the CDR3: TGTGCCAGCAGTTACTCCAGATCCGAGCAGTTCTTC. This chain uses TRBV6-5 with TRBJ2-1; D uncertain. The CDR3 loop spans 12 amino acids. Per the germline V gene, CDR1 is MNHEY and CDR2 is SVGAGI. Trimming shortened V by 0 bases and J by 10 bases, and 7 bases separated the two germline ends.

The rearrangement links TRBV23-1 to TRBJ1-5; D is possibly TRBD1 (6 bases). TRBV23-1 is designated an ORF whose function remains uncertain. This CDR3 is built from 17 residues. Trimming left V 2 bases short and J 4 bases short, with 18 bases between. DNA of the CDR3: TGCGCCAGCAGTCAAGCGCCCCGGGAGGGGGAGAATCAGCCCCAGCATTTT. Translated, it gives CASSQAPREGENQPQHF.

The J gene is TRBJ2-5, the V gene TRBV19, with a tentative D call TRBD1 (6 bases). Trimming cost V 4 bases and J 3 bases, with 9 bases left between them. Per the germline V gene, CDR1 is LNHDA and CDR2 is SQIVND (reference sequence). CDR3 length equals 13 residues. The chain's CDR3 is CASSKDREETQYF. The DNA of the CDR3 is TGTGCCAGTAGTAAGGACAGAGAAGAGACCCAGTACTTC.